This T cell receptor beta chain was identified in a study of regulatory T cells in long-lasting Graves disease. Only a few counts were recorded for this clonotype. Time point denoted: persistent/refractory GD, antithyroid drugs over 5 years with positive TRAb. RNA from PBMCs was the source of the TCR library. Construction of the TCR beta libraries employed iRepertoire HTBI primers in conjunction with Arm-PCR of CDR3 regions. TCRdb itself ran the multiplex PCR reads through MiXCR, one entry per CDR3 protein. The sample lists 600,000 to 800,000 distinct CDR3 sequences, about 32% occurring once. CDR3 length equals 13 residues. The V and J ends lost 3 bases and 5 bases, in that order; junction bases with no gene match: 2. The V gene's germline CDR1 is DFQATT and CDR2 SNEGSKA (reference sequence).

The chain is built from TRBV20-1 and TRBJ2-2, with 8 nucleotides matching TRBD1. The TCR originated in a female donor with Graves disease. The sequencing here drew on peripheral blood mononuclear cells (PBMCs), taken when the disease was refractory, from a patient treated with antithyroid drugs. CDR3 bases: TGCAGTGCTAGGGGACAGGAGACCGGGGAGCTGTTTTTT. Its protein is CSARGQETGELFF.